This entry lists 17 T cell receptor beta chains sequenced from one sample in a study of blood T cells in healthy people across ages. Primed by a sample-barcoded 5' primer and a J-beta primer mix, a second PCR proceeded for about 7 to 12 cycles. One entry per CDR3 protein results from TCRdb running MiXCR on the 5' RACE reads. The profile shows about a million distinct CDR3 sequences, roughly half of them singletons. Sample: blood. Receptors originate from a woman aged 55-70 years in good health.

This clonotype showed up just a few times. This chain links TRBV4-3 with TRBJ2-5, with D tentatively TRBD1 or TRBD2 (5 bases each). The CDR3 consists of 15 residues. Trimming shortened V by 1 base and J by 7 bases, and 16 bases separated the two germline ends. The germline gives CDR1 LGHNA, CDR2 YSLEER. CDR3 bases: TGCGCCAGCAGCCAAGTTTCGGGACGGGCAAGGACCCAGTACTTC. Translation: CASSQVSGRARTQYF.

This clonotype was recorded a few times. The genes are TRBV6-6 and TRBJ1-4; 7 positions agree with TRBD1. After removal of 0 bases from V and 12 bases from J, the junction contained 1 base not matched to a gene. From germline, CDR1 is MNHNY and CDR2 SVGAGI (reference sequence). The CDR3 consists of 12 residues. The CDR3 spells CASSYSGQELFF. CDR3 DNA sequence: TGTGCCAGCAGTTACTCAGGACAGGAACTGTTTTTT.

The rearrangement links TRBV18 to TRBJ2-4; D gene uncertain. The V gene's germline CDR1 is KGHSH and CDR2 LQKENI. V lost 2 bases, J lost 0 bases, and 11 bases lay in between. The CDR3 loop spans 16 amino acids. The CDR3 DNA is TGTGCCAGCTCACCATATAGCACCCTAGCCAAAAACATTCAGTACTTC. Its protein product is CASSPYSTLAKNIQYF.

The rearrangement uses TRBV12-3 or TRBV12-4 and TRBJ2-4; TRBD2 aligns across 7 bases. TRBJ2-7 explains the end of the DNA better; the J call may be wrong. The CDR3 covers 15 residues. The CDR3 nucleotides read TGTGCCAGCAGTTTAGCAGCGGGGCCAACCTACGAGCAGTACTTC. Translated, it gives CASSLAAGPTYEQYF.

This clonotype was picked up a small number of times. This rearrangement joins TRBV7-2 to TRBJ2-3; no firm D call. CDR1 is SGHTA and CDR2 is FQGNSA in the germline V gene. Trimming left V 2 bases short and J 6 bases short, with 15 bases between. This CDR3 is built from 15 residues. The CDR3 nucleotides are TGTGCCAGCAGCTTAAATGGGCGCTTCGGGGATACGCAGTATTTT. This codes for CASSLNGRFGDTQYF.

Regarding this clonotype: One end of the junction varies from germline; a read error may be responsible. V is TRBV29-1 and J is TRBJ1-2; a weak D match, TRBD1 (5 bases). This CDR3 has 13 amino acids. Germline assignment: CDR1 SQVTM and CDR2 ANQGSEA. CDR3 region: CGVAGLGRYGYTF. The CDR3 DNA is TGCGGCGTTGCAGGATTGGGGCGCTATGGCTACACCTTC.

This clonotype has more than one count but fewer than ten. The gene calls are TRBV7-9 and TRBJ2-7, with D possibly TRBD2 on 6 matching bases. V was shortened by 1 base and J by 2 bases, with 15 bases between the two germline ends. This CDR3 is 16 amino acids long. The germline V gene has CDR1 SEHNR and CDR2 FQNEAQ (reference sequence). CDR3 region: CASSLGSASAAYEQYF. As DNA, the CDR3 is TGTGCCAGCAGCTTAGGTTCGGCTAGCGCCGCCTACGAGCAGTACTTC.

At least ten counts were recorded for this clonotype. This chain joins TRBV20-1 and TRBJ2-5; TRBD1 matches at 9 bases. The CDR3 is 12 residues long. Germline CDR1 is DFQATT and CDR2 is SNEGSKA (reference sequence). CDR3 coding DNA: TGCAGCGCAGACAGGGGGAGGGAGACCCAGTACTTC. It encodes CSADRGRETQYF.

This clonotype was seen a handful of times. The rearrangement uses TRBV12-3 or TRBV12-4 and TRBJ2-7; D unclear. This CDR3 comprises 14 residues. V was pared by 3 bases and J by 2 bases, with 11 bases between. CDR3 nucleotide sequence: TGTGCCAGCAGTTTGTCGCTGACTGCCTACGAGCAGTACTTC. Protein sequence: CASSLSLTAYEQYF.

V gene TRBV6-2 or TRBV6-3 combines with J gene TRBJ2-6, with 9 bases identical to TRBD1. The germline V gene has CDR1 MNHEY and CDR2 SVGEGT. This CDR3 has 17 residues. V lost 1 base, J lost 3 bases, and 4 bases stayed unmatched. The chain's CDR3 is CASSYYRGRGGANVLTF. The CDR3 DNA follows: TGTGCCAGCAGTTACTACAGGGGGCGCGGTGGGGCCAACGTCCTGACTTTC.

Only one count was recorded for this clonotype. The chain joins TRBV29-1 to TRBJ2-7; TRBD1 or TRBD2 may be the D gene (5 bases each). Trimming took 2 bases from V and 5 from J, leaving 22 bases between them. The CDR3 sequence is 16 residues long. CDR1 and CDR2 (germline): SQVTM, ANQGSEA. Here the CDR3 reads CSVEFVGSRTPNEQYF. As DNA, the CDR3 is TGCAGCGTTGAATTCGTGGGGAGCAGGACACCGAACGAGCAGTACTTC.

The chain recombines TRBV7-2 with TRBJ2-7; D may be TRBD2 (5 bases). Trimming took 1 base from V and 7 from J, leaving 11 bases between them. The CDR3 has 13 residues. Germline V gives CDR1 SGHTA, CDR2 FQGNSA. The CDR3 DNA reads as TGTGCCAGCAGCTTAGGGGAGAACAATGAGCAGTACTTC. As protein: CASSLGENNEQYF.

The sample holds many counts of this clonotype. This rearrangement joins TRBV3-1 to TRBJ2-7; the D call may be TRBD1 or TRBD2 (5 bases each). This CDR3 has 14 amino acids. Germline-derived CDR1 and CDR2 are LGHDT and YNNKEL (reference sequence). The ends were cut back, 6 bases at V and 5 bases at J, with 17 bases in the middle. CDR3: CASRPRDGSHEQYF. CDR3 DNA sequence: TGTGCCAGCAGACCTAGGGACGGATCCCACGAGCAGTACTTC.

The chain links TRBV7-2 to TRBJ2-5, with 10 nucleotides matching TRBD2. The germline CDR1 and CDR2 sequences are SGHTA and FQGNSA. The ends lost 5 bases at V and 5 bases at J; junction bases unmatched: 8. This CDR3 contains 15 residues. CDR3 DNA: TGTGCCAGCAGCAGCGGGAGGGCCTCAGGGGAGACCCAGTACTTC. The encoded protein is CASSSGRASGETQYF.

This clonotype has only a few counts. The chain recombines TRBV7-9 with TRBJ1-5; 9 positions agree with TRBD1. The CDR3 is made up of 15 amino acids. Per germline, CDR1 SEHNR and CDR2 FQNEAQ (reference sequence). J was trimmed by 0 bases and V by 5 bases; bases with no gene match: 2. The CDR3 sequence: CASSADRGSNQPQHF. The DNA of the CDR3 is TGTGCCAGCAGCGCGGACAGGGGTAGCAATCAGCCCCAGCATTTT.

This clonotype has only a few counts. The chain combines TRBV20-1 with TRBJ1-5; weak D call: TRBD1 (5 bases). Trimming removed 5 bases at V and 4 bases at J, with 21 bases between. Germline lookup yields CDR1 DFQATT and CDR2 SNEGSKA (reference sequence). The CDR3 is 16 residues long. DNA of the CDR3: TGCAGTGCTCATACCCCTCAGGGCGAGCAGAATCAGCCCCAGCATTTT. It encodes CSAHTPQGEQNQPQHF.

Regarding this clonotype: This could be a read error, since a much larger clone is one nucleotide away. This sequence joins TRBV4-1 and TRBJ2-1; D tentatively fits TRBD1 or TRBD2 (5 bases each). The CDR3 consists of 14 residues. CDR1 MGHRA and CDR2 YSYEKL come from the germline V gene. CDR3 DNA sequence: TGCGCCGGCAGCCAAGAGGGACCCTACAATGAGCAGTTCTTC. Its protein product is CAGSQEGPYNEQFF.